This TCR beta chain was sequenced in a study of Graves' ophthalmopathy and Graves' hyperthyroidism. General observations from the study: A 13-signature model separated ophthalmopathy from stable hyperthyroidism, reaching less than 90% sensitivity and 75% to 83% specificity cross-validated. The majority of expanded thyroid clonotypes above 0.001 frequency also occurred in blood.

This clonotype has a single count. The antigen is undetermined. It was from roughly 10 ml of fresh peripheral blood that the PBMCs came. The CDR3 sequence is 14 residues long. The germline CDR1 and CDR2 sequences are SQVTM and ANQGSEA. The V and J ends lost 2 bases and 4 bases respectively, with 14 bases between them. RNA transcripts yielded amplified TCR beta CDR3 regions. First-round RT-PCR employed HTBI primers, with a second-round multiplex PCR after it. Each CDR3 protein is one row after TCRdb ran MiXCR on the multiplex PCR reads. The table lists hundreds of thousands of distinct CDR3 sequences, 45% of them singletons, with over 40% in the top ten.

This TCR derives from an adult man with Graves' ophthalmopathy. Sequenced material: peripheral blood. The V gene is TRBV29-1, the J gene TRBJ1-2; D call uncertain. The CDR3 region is CSVETDSIGYGYTF. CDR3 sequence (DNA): TGCAGCGTTGAAACGGACTCAATAGGCTATGGCTACACCTTC.